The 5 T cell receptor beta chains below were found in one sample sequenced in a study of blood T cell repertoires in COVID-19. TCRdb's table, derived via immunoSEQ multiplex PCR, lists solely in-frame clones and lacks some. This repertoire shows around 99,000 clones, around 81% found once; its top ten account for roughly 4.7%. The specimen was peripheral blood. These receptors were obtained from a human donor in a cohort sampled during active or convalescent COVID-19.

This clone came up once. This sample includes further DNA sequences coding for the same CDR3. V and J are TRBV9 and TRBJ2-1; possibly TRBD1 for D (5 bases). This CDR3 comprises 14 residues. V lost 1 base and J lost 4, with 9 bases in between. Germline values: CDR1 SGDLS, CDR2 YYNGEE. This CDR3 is CASSVQGSYNEQFF. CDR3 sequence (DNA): TGTGCCAGCAGCGTACAGGGCTCTTACAATGAGCAGTTCTTC.

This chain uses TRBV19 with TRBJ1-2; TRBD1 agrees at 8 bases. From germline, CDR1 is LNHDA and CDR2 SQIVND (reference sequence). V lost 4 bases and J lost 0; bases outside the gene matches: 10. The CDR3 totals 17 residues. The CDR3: CASSTGTGKPPNYGYTF. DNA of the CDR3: TGTGCCAGTAGTACGGGGACAGGAAAACCCCCTAACTATGGCTACACCTTC.

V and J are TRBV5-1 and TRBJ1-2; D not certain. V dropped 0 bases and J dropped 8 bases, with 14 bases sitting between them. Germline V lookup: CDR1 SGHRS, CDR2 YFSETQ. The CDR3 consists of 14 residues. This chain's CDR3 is CASSLGYHLEGYTF. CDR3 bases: TGCGCCAGCAGCTTGGGATACCATTTAGAAGGCTACACCTTC. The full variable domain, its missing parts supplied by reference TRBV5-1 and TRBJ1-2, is KAGVTQTPRYLIKTRGQQVTLSCSPISGHRSVSWYQQTPGQGLQFLFEYFSETQRNKGNFPGRFSGRQFSNSRSEMNVSTLELGDSALYLCASSLGYHLEGYTFGSGTRLTVV.

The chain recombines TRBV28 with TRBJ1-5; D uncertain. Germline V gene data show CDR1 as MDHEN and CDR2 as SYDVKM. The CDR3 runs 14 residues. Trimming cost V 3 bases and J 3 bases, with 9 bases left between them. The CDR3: CASSLSRVNQPQHF. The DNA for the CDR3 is TGTGCCAGCAGTTTGTCACGGGTCAATCAGCCCCAGCATTTT. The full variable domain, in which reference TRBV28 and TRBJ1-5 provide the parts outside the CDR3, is DVKVTQSSRYLVKRTGEKVFLECVQDMDHENMFWYRQDPGLGLRLIYFSYDVKMKEKGDIPEGYSVSREKKERFSLILESASTNQTSMYLCASSLSRVNQPQHFGDGTRLSIL.

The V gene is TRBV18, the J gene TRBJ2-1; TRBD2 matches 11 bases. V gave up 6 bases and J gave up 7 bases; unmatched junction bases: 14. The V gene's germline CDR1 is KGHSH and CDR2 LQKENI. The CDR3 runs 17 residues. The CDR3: CASSPGASGRRGNEQFF. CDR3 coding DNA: TGTGCCAGCTCCCCCGGAGCTAGCGGGAGGAGGGGGAATGAGCAGTTCTTC.